A single sample gave rise to the 20 T cell receptor beta chains below, sequenced in a study of CD8 T cells in ankylosing spondylitis. Using its own MiXCR run on the 5' RACE reads, TCRdb lists one record per CDR3 protein. The data show 150,000 to 200,000 distinct CDR3 sequences, with approximately 20% seen just once and approximately 7.6% held by the top ten. Sequenced input: blood, either unsorted or a sorted T cell fraction (not recorded which). The receptors were sampled from a male donor with ankylosing spondylitis or in good health (not recorded which).

The CDR3 region is CASKGGDTQYF. The CDR3 region has the DNA TGCGCCAGCAAGGGCGGGGATACGCAGTATTTT. The V and J genes are TRBV5-1 and TRBJ2-3, with D possibly being TRBD2 (5 bases). The CDR3 is 11 residues long. Germline CDR1 is SGHRS and CDR2 is YFSETQ. The germline V and J ends were trimmed by 6 bases and 6 bases, with 8 bases remaining between them.

This clonotype was counted many times. The V gene is TRBV3-1, the J gene TRBJ1-6; no firm D call. This CDR3 contains 12 residues. V shed 3 bases and J shed 8 bases, with 5 bases lying between them. Germline V gene lookup returns CDR1 LGHDT and CDR2 YNNKEL (reference sequence). The DNA of the CDR3 is TGTGCCAGCAGCCATCCGGATTCACCCCTCCACTTT. As protein: CASSHPDSPLHF.

This clonotype was detected a few times. This chain joins TRBV12-3 or TRBV12-4 and TRBJ2-5; 12 bases are a match to TRBD2. This CDR3 region has 15 residues. With 5 bases clipped from V and 3 bases from J, the junction kept 4 bases outside the gene matches. The CDR3 loop is CASSVGLAGKETQYF. In nucleotides, the CDR3 is TGTGCCAGCAGTGTCGGACTAGCGGGGAAAGAGACCCAGTACTTC.

This clonotype was recorded at least ten times. This sequence joins TRBV5-1 and TRBJ1-4; no clear D. V lost 0 bases, J lost 6 bases, and 12 bases lay in between. Germline lookup yields CDR1 SGHRS and CDR2 YFSETQ. The CDR3 length is 15 residues. The CDR3 DNA follows: TGCGCCAGCAGCTTGGGGACGGCCACGGATGAAAAACTGTTTTTT. This codes for CASSLGTATDEKLFF.

This clonotype has just a few counts. This chain joins TRBV20-1 and TRBJ1-1; D not certain. CDR3 length: 13 amino acids. With 5 bases removed from V and 1 base from J, the gap between germline ends came to 11 bases. Looked up from germline, CDR1 is DFQATT and CDR2 is SNEGSKA (reference sequence). CDR3 in amino acids: CSALLDWNTEAFF. In DNA form, the CDR3 reads TGCAGTGCTCTCCTAGACTGGAACACTGAAGCTTTCTTT.

This clonotype was observed a few times. The CDR3 coding sequence is TGTGCCAGTAGTATAGTACAGGGGGGATCGGGCAATCAGCCCCAGCATTTT. Amino acids: CASSIVQGGSGNQPQHF. The chain employs TRBV19 and TRBJ1-5; 8 nucleotides agree with TRBD1. The CDR3 spans 17 residues. With 1 base clipped from V and 2 bases from J, the junction kept 7 bases outside the gene matches. CDR1 is LNHDA and CDR2 is SQIVND in the germline V gene (reference sequence).

The chain couples TRBV3-1 to TRBJ2-5; possibly TRBD2 for D (5 bases). The ends were cut back, 3 bases at V and 4 bases at J, with 12 bases in the middle. Germline assignment: CDR1 LGHDT and CDR2 YNNKEL (reference sequence). The CDR3 runs to 14 residues. CDR3 in DNA: TGTGCCAGCAGCCAGAGGGAGTTGCGAGAGACCCAGTACTTC. This gives the protein CASSQRELRETQYF.

In its sample, this clonotype was seen a few times. The chain links TRBV7-9 to TRBJ1-1; D not resolved. The CDR3 runs to 13 residues. Germline CDR1 SEHNR, CDR2 FQNEAQ (reference sequence). The V end was cut by 5 bases, the J end by 4 bases, with 11 bases between. The CDR3 is CASSLQWGTEAFF. DNA for the CDR3: TGTGCCAGCAGCCTCCAATGGGGCACTGAAGCTTTCTTT.

V gene TRBV6-5 combines with J gene TRBJ2-2; D ambiguous. The V gene lost 1 base and the J gene lost 6 bases, with 12 bases spanning the gap. CDR3 size: 15 residues. Germline values: CDR1 MNHEY, CDR2 SVGAGI. This chain's CDR3 is CASSYFSVWPGELFF. DNA for the CDR3: TGTGCCAGCAGTTACTTTTCCGTTTGGCCCGGGGAGCTGTTTTTT.

This clonotype was counted ten times or more. The chain carries TRBV9 and TRBJ1-2, with D hard to call. The CDR3 consists of 11 residues. CDR1 is SGDLS and CDR2 is YYNGEE in the germline V gene. Trimming stripped 0 bases from V and 6 bases from J, with 3 bases between. The CDR3 DNA follows: TGTGCCAGCAGCGTAGGCGATGGCTACACCTTC. Amino acids: CASSVGDGYTF.

The chain uses TRBV20-1 and TRBJ1-2; D call uncertain. CDR1 and CDR2 from the germline V gene are DFQATT and SNEGSKA (reference sequence). The V end was cut by 2 bases, the J end by 4 bases, with 8 bases between. CDR3 size: 12 residues. The CDR3 sequence: CSARLPIYGYTF. CDR3 bases: TGCAGTGCTAGATTGCCCATCTATGGCTACACCTTC.

This clonotype was counted at least ten times. The chain has TRBV6-1 and TRBJ1-5; perhaps TRBD1 as D (5 bases). Between the trimmed V and J ends, which lost 1 base and 2 bases, there was a span of 12 bases. The length of the CDR3 is 16 residues. Germline V CDR1 and CDR2: MNHNS, SASEGT. The CDR3 nucleotides read TGTGCCAGCAGTGAAGTAGGTGGCAGGGGCAATCAGCCCCAGCATTTT. This translates into CASSEVGGRGNQPQHF.

This clonotype was seen a few times. This chain connects TRBV29-1 to TRBJ2-5; unclear D gene. This CDR3 is 11 amino acids long. Trimming pared 7 bases from V and 5 bases from J, leaving 11 bases between. Per the germline V gene, CDR1 is SQVTM and CDR2 is ANQGSEA. The CDR3 DNA reads as TGCAGCGCTCCGATACTGGAGACCCAGTACTTC. Residues: CSAPILETQYF.

This clonotype was detected a few times. In DNA form, the CDR3 reads TGTGCCAGCAGCTTCCCGTCCCAAGAGACCCAGTACTTC. Its protein is CASSFPSQETQYF. This chain joins TRBV7-9 and TRBJ2-5, with unresolved D. Germline V gives CDR1 SEHNR, CDR2 FQNEAQ (reference sequence). V lost 3 bases and J 1 base, leaving 6 bases between the germline ends. The CDR3 runs to 13 residues.

The gene calls are TRBV28 and TRBJ2-5; TRBD2 is a possible D gene (6 bases). V dropped 1 base and J dropped 4 bases, with 13 bases sitting between them. This CDR3 comprises 15 residues. Per the germline V gene, CDR1 is MDHEN and CDR2 is SYDVKM. CDR3 residues: CASSLLRRGGETQYF. The DNA of the CDR3 is TGTGCCAGCAGTTTATTAAGGAGGGGAGGAGAGACCCAGTACTTC.

This clonotype was found many times. The CDR3 loop reads CASTLVGSGYNEQFF. The CDR3 nucleotides are TGCGCCAGCACCCTGGTCGGTAGCGGTTACAATGAGCAGTTCTTC. The V and J genes are TRBV5-1 and TRBJ2-1; perhaps TRBD2 as D (6 bases). In germline, CDR1 is SGHRS, CDR2 YFSETQ. The V and J ends lost 6 bases and 4 bases respectively, with 17 bases between them. The CDR3 totals 15 residues.

This clonotype was detected many times. The V call is TRBV5-1, the J call TRBJ2-7; 13 nucleotides agree with TRBD2. Germline V gives CDR1 SGHRS, CDR2 YFSETQ. The J segment lost 1 base and the V segment lost 2 bases, leaving 6 bases of the junction unmatched. The CDR3 covers 17 residues. DNA for the CDR3: TGCGCCAGCAGCTTACGACTAGCGGGAGGCCTGTCCTACGAGCAGTACTTC. Its translation is CASSLRLAGGLSYEQYF.

This clonotype came up many times. The genes are TRBV5-1 and TRBJ1-2, with 7 bases lining up with TRBD1. Germline trimming cut 4 bases from V and 4 bases from J; bases unmatched to any gene: 7. The CDR3 loop spans 14 amino acids. CDR1 SGHRS and CDR2 YFSETQ come from the germline V gene. The CDR3 region has the DNA TGCGCCAGCAGCGGGACAGTAAGAGGCTATGGCTACACCTTC. Amino acid sequence: CASSGTVRGYGYTF. Full variable domain (outside the CDR3, taken from reference TRBV5-1 and TRBJ1-2): KAGVTQTPRYLIKTRGQQVTLSCSPISGHRSVSWYQQTPGQGLQFLFEYFSETQRNKGNFPGRFSGRQFSNSRSEMNVSTLELGDSALYLCASSGTVRGYGYTFGSGTRLTVV.

In this sample, this clonotype turned up many times. The chain recombines TRBV7-8 with TRBJ2-3, with TRBD1 matching 9 bases. CDR3 size: 15 residues. V trimming: 5 bases; J trimming: 2 bases; junction bases outside the gene matches: 5. Germline V lookup: CDR1 SGHVS, CDR2 FQNEAQ. CDR3 nucleotide sequence: TGTGCCAGCAGCCGGTACAGGGGGCTCACAGATACGCAGTATTTT. Amino acids: CASSRYRGLTDTQYF.

The rearrangement uses TRBV11-1 and TRBJ2-2; 9 bases fit TRBD2. With 5 bases clipped from V and 0 bases from J, the junction kept 4 bases outside the gene matches. The length of the CDR3 is 16 residues. Germline V lookup: CDR1 SGHAT, CDR2 FQDESV (reference sequence). The CDR3, as DNA: TGTGCCAGCAGCCGGAGCGGGAGGTCGAACACCGGGGAGCTGTTTTTT. Its protein product is CASSRSGRSNTGELFF.